This TCR beta chain was identified in a study of HIV-infected patients and healthy controls. Alpha and beta constant-region primers primed reverse transcription of approximately 500 ng RNA. Alpha and beta chain libraries were made separately by chain-specific third strand synthesis with multiplexing indices. The cDNA received a 5' RACE adapter containing a random hexamer plus an SP2 sequencing primer site. The SP2 site served as the priming point for second strand synthesis. TCRdb reanalysed the 5' RACE reads using MiXCR and keeps one entry per CDR3 protein. Of about 5,500 distinct CDR3 sequences in the sample, roughly 8.2% were seen once. Many counts were recorded for this clonotype. Antigen: not known. General observations from the study: When repertoires were size-matched, rare events in HIV-infected data became overweighted. Untreated HIV+ repertoires had roughly threefold fewer distinct CDR3s and lower Shannon diversity than healthy controls.

The repertoire came from unfractionated whole blood and reflected all unsorted peripheral T cells. The CDR3 spans 15 residues. Germline V gene sequence: CDR1 GTSNPN, CDR2 SVGIG (reference sequence). Trimming took 2 bases from V and 9 from J; bases not matched to a gene: 8. Specimen: blood, collected before antiretroviral therapy. This receptor was taken from an adult with HIV infection. The rearrangement links TRBV30 to TRBJ2-1; 12 positions match TRBD2. The CDR3 protein is CAWSSTTSGSGEQFF. CDR3 coding DNA: TGTGCCTGGAGTTCTACGACTAGCGGGAGCGGTGAGCAGTTCTTC.